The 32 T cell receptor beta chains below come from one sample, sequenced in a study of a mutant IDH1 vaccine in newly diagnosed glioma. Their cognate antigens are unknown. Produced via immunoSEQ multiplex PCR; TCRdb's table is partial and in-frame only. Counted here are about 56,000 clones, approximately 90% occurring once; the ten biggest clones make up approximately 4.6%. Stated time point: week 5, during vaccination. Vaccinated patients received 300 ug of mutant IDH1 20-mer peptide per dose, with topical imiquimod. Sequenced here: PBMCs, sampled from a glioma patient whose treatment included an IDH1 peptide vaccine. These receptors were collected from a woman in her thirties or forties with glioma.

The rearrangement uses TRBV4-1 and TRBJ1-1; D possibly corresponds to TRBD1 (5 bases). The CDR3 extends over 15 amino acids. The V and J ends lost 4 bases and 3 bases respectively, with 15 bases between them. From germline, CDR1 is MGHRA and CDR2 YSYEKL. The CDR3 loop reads CASSRPGGRDTEAFF. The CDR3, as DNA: TGCGCCAGCAGCCGCCCGGGGGGGAGGGACACTGAAGCTTTCTTT.

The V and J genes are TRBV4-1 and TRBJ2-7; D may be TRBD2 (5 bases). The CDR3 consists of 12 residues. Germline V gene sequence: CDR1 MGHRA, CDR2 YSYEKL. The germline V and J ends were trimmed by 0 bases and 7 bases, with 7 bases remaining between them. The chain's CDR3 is CASSQESGEQYF. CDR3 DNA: TGCGCCAGCAGCCAAGAGTCGGGAGAGCAGTACTTC.

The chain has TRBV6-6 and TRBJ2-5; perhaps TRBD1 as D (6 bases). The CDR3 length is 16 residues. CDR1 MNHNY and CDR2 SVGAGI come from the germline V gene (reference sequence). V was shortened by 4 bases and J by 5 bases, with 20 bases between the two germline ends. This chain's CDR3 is CASSSHTRGRTETQYF. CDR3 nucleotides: TGTGCCAGCAGTTCCCATACCAGGGGAAGAACGGAGACCCAGTACTTC.

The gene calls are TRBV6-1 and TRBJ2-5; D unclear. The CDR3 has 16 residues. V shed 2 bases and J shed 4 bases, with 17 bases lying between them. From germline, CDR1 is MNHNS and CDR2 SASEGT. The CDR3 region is CASSESLVSLVETQYF. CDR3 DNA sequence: TGTGCCAGCAGTGAAAGTCTGGTCAGCTTGGTAGAGACCCAGTACTTC.

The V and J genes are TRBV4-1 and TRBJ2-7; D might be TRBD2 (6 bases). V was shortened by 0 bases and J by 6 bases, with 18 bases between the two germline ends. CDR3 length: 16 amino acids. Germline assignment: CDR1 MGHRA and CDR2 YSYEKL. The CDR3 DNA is TGCGCCAGCAGCCAAGAGACTTTCGTGGAGGGCGTCGAGCAGTACTTC. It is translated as CASSQETFVEGVEQYF.

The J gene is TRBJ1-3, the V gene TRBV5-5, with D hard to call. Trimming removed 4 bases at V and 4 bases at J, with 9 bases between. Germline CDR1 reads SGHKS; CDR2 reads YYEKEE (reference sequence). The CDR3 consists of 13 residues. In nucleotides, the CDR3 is TGTGCCAGCAGCCTGAAAAGAGGAAACACCATATATTTT. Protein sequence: CASSLKRGNTIYF. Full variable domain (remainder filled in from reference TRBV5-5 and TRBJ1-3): DAGVTQSPTHLIKTRGQQVTLRCSPISGHKSVSWYQQVLGQGPQFIFQYYEKEERGRGNFPDRFSARQFPNYSSELNVNALLLGDSALYLCASSLKRGNTIYFGEGSWLTVV.

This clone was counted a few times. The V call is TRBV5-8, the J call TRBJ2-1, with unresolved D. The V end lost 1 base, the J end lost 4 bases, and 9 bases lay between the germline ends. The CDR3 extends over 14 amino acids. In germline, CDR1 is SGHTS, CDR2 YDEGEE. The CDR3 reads CASSLLTFYNEQFF. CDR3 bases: TGTGCCAGCAGCTTGTTGACGTTTTACAATGAGCAGTTCTTC.

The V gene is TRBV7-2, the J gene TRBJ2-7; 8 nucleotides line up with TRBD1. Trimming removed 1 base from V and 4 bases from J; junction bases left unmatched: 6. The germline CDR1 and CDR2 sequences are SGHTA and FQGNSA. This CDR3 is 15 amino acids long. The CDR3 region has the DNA TGTGCCAGCAGCTTAGGAGGACAGGGTGTATACGAGCAGTACTTC. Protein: CASSLGGQGVYEQYF.

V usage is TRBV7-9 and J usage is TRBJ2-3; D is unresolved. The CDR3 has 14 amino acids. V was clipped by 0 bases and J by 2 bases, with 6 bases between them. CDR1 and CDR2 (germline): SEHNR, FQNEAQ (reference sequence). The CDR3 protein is CASSLAGFTDTQYF. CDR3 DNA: TGTGCCAGCAGCTTAGCAGGATTCACAGATACGCAGTATTTT.

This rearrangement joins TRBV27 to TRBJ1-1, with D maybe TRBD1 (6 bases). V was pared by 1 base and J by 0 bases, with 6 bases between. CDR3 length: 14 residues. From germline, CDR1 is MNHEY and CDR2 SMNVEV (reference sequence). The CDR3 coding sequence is TGTGCCAGCAGTTTATGGGGGCTGAACACTGAAGCTTTCTTT. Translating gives CASSLWGLNTEAFF.

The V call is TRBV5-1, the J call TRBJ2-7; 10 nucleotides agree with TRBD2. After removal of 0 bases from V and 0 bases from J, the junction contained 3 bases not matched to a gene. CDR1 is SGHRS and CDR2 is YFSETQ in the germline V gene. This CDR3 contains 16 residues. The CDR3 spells CASSLASGGVSYEQYF. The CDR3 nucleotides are TGCGCCAGCAGCTTGGCTAGCGGGGGTGTCTCCTACGAGCAGTACTTC.

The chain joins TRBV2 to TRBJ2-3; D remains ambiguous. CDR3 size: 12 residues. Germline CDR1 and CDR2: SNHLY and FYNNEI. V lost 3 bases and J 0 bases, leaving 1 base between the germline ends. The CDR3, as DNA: TGTGCCAGCAGTGACAGCACAGATACGCAGTATTTT. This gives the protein CASSDSTDTQYF.

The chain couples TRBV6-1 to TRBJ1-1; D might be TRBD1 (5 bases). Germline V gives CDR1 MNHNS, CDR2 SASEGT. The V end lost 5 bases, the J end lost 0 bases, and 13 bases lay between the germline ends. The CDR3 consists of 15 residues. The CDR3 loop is CASSSQGILNTEAFF. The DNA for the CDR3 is TGTGCCAGCAGTTCTCAGGGAATTCTGAACACTGAAGCTTTCTTT.

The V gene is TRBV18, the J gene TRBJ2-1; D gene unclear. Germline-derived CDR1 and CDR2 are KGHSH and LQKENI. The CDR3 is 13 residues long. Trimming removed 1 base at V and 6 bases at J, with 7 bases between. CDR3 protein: CASSPQGPNEQFF. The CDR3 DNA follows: TGTGCCAGCTCACCACAGGGTCCCAATGAGCAGTTCTTC.

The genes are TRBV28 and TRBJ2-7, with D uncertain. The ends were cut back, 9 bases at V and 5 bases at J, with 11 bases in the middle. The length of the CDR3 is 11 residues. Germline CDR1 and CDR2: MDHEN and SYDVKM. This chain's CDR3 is CASSTYNEQYF. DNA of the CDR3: TGTGCCAGTTCCACCTACAACGAGCAGTACTTC.

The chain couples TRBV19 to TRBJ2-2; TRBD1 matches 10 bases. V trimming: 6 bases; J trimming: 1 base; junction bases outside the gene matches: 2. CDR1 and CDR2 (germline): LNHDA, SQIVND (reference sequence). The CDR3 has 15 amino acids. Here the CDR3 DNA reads TGTGCCAGTAGGGGGACAGGGGTGAACACCGGGGAGCTGTTTTTT. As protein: CASRGTGVNTGELFF. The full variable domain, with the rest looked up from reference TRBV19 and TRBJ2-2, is DGGITQSPKYLFRKEGQNVTLSCEQNLNHDAMYWYRQDPGQGLRLIYYSQIVNDFQKGDIAEGYSVSREKKESFPLTVTSAQKNPTAFYLCASRGTGVNTGELFFGEGSRLTVL.

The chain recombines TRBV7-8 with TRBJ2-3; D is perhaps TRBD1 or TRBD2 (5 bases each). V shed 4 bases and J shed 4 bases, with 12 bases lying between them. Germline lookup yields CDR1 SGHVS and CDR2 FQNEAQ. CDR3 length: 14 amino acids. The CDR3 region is CASSSFTGPDTQYF. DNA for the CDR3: TGTGCCAGCAGCTCTTTCACGGGACCAGATACGCAGTATTTT.

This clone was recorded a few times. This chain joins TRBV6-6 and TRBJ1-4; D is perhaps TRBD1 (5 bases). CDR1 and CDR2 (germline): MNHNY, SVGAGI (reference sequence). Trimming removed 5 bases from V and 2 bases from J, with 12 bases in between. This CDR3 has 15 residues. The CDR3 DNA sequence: TGTGCCAGCAGTCAAGGGCGGGGGACTAATGAAAAACTGTTTTTT. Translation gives CASSQGRGTNEKLFF.

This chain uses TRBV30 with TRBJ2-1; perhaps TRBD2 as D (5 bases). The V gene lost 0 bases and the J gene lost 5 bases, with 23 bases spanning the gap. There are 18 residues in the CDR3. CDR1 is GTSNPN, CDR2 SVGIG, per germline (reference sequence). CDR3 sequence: CAWSVYPPTSIENNEQFF. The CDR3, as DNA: TGTGCCTGGAGTGTATATCCCCCCACTAGTATCGAAAACAATGAGCAGTTCTTC.

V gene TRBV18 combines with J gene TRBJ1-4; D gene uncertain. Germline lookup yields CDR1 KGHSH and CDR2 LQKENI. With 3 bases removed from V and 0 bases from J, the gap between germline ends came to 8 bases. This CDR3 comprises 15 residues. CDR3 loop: CASSPSHATNEKLFF. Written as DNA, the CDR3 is TGTGCCAGCTCACCGTCCCATGCAACTAATGAAAAACTGTTTTTT.

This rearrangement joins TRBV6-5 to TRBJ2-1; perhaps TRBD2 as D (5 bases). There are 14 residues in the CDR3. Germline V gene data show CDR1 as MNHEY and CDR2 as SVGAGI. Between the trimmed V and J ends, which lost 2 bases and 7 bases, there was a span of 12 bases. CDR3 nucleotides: TGTGCCAGCAGTTACGAGCGGACTTATAATGAGCAGTTCTTC. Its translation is CASSYERTYNEQFF.

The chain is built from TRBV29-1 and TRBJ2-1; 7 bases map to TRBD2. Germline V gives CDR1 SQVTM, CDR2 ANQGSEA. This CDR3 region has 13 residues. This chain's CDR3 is CTRWGGAYNEQFF. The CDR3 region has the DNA TGCACCCGTTGGGGGGGAGCCTACAATGAGCAGTTCTTC.

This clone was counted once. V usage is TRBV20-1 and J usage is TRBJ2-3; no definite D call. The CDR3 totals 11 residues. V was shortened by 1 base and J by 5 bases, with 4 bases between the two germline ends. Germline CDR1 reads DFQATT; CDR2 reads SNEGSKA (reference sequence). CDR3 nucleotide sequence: TGCAGTGCTAGAGTAGGAGATACGCAGTATTTT. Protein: CSARVGDTQYF.

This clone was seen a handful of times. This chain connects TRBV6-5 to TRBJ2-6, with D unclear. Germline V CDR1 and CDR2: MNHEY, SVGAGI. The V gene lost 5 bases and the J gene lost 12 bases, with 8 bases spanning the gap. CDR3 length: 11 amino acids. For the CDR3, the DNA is TGTGCCAGCAGTAACCCAGGCGTCCTGACTTTC. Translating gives CASSNPGVLTF.

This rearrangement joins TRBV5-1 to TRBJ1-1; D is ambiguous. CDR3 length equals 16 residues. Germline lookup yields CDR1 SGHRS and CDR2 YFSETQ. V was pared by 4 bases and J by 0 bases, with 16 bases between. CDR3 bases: TGCGCCAGCAGCCTCGGGGTTATCTTCATGAACACTGAAGCTTTCTTT. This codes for CASSLGVIFMNTEAFF.

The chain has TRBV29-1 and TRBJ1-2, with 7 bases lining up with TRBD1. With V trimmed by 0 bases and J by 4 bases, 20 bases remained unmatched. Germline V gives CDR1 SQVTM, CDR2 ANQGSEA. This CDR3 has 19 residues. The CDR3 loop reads CSVEESNPVRGPISYGYTF. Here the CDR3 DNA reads TGCAGCGTTGAAGAGTCCAACCCGGTGAGGGGGCCTATCTCCTATGGCTACACCTTC.

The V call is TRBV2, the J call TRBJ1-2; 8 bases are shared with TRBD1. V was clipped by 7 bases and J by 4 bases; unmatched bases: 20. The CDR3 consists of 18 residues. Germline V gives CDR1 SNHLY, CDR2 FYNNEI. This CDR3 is CASTESGQGGAESYGYTF. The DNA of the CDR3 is TGTGCCAGCACCGAATCTGGACAGGGAGGTGCTGAGAGCTATGGCTACACCTTC.

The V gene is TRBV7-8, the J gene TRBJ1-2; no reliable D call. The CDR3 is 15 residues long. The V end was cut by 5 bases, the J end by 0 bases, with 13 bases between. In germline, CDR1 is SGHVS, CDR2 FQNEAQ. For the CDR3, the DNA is TGTGCCAGCAGCCTGGGAGCTTCAGCTAACTATGGCTACACCTTC. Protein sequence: CASSLGASANYGYTF. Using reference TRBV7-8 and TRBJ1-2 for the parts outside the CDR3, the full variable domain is GAGVSQSPRYKVAKRGQDVALRCDPISGHVSLFWYQQALGQGPEFLTYFQNEAQLDKSGLPSDRFFAERPEGSVSTLKIQRTQQEDSAVYLCASSLGASANYGYTFGSGTRLTVV.

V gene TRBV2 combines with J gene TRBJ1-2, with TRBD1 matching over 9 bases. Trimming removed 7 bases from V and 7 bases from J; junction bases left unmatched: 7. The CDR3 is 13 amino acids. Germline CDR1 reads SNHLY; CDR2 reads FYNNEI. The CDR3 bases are TGTGCCAGCAACCTGGGACAGGGAGTTGGCTACACCTTC. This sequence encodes CASNLGQGVGYTF.

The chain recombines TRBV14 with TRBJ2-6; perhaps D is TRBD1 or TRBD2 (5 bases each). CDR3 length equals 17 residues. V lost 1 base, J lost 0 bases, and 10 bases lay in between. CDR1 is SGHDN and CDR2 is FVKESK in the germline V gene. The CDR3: CASSQVGTFSGANVLTF. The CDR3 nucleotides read TGTGCCAGCAGCCAAGTAGGGACCTTCTCTGGGGCCAACGTCCTGACTTTC.

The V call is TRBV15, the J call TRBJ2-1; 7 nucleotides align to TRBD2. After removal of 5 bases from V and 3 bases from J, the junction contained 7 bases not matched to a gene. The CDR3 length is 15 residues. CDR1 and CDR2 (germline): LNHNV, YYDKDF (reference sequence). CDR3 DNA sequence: TGTGCCACCAGCCTCTGGGGGGGGGACTACAATGAGCAGTTCTTC. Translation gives CATSLWGGDYNEQFF.

This CDR3 reads CASSEVWTGQGYEKLFF. The CDR3 DNA follows: TGTGCCAGCAGTGAAGTGTGGACGGGACAGGGTTATGAAAAACTGTTTTTT. The chain is built from TRBV6-1 and TRBJ1-4; 9 bases fit TRBD1. The junction had 9 bases not matched to a gene; V was cut back by 1 base and J by 6 bases. CDR1 is MNHNS and CDR2 is SASEGT in the germline V gene. The length of the CDR3 is 17 residues.